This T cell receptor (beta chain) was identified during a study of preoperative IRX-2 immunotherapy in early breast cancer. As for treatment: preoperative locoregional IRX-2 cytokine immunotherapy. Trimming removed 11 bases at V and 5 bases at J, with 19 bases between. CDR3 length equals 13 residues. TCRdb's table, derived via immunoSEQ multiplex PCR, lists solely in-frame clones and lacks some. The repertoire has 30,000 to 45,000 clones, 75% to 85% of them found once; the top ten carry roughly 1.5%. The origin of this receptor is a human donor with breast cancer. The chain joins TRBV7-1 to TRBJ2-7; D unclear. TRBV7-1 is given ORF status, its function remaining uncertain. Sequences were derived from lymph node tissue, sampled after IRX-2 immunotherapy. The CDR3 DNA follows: TGTGCCCGCCAAGGGCAAAGAAGAGACGAGCAGTACTTC. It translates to CARQGQRRDEQYF.